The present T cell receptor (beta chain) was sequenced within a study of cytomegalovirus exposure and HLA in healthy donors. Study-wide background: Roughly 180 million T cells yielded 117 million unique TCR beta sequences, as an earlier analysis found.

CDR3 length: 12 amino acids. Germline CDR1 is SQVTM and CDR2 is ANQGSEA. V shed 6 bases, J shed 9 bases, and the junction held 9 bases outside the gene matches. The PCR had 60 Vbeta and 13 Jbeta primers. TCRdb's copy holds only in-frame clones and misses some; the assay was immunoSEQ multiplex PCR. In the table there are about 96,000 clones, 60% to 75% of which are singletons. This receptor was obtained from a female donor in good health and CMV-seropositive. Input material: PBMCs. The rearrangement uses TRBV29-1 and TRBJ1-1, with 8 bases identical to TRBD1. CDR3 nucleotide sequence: TGCAGCGTCACAGGGGGAAATGGGAAAGCTTTCTTT. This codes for CSVTGGNGKAFF.